This TCR beta chain was captured in a study of T-cell reconstitution after alpha-beta-depleted transplantation in children. This clonotype showed up many times. As it was prepared, the TCRbeta library received unique molecular identifiers. MiXCR was run by TCRdb on the PCR reads, yielding one entry per CDR3 protein. The sample records 750,000 to 950,000 distinct CDR3 sequences, 15% to 20% being singletons. This TCR came from a male patient between 5 and 17 years old who had a stem cell transplant for acute lymphoblastic leukemia, so the T cells may come from the graft donor. The specimen was PBMCs, mostly from graft donor cells, collected 360 days after TCRalphabeta/CD19-depleted stem cell transplant.

The CDR3 bases are TGTGCCAGCAGCCTGGGGGGGGCCCACGAGACCCAGTACTTC. Translation: CASSLGGAHETQYF. The chain joins TRBV5-6 to TRBJ2-5; D possibly corresponds to TRBD2 (7 bases). Trimming removed 4 bases from V and 5 bases from J, with 15 bases in between. This CDR3 is 14 amino acids long. Per the germline V gene, CDR1 is SGHDT and CDR2 is YYEEEE. The full variable domain, with the rest looked up from reference TRBV5-6 and TRBJ2-5, is DAGVTQSPTHLIKTRGQQVTLRCSPKSGHDTVSWYQQALGQGPQFIFQYYEEEERQRGNFPDRFSGHQFPNYSSELNVNALLLGDSALYLCASSLGGAHETQYFGPGTRLLVL.